This is a list of T cell receptor beta chains from one sample in a study of long-term antiretroviral therapy in people with HIV. Method: immunoSEQ multiplex PCR; TCRdb's copy keeps in-frame clones and lacks some. The sample has tens of thousands of clones; 93% are singletons. Sequences were derived from unsorted PBMCs, sampled 7.6 years after starting antiretroviral therapy. The receptors stem from a woman between 40 and 50 years old with HIV. Both conserved end residues are part of each CDR3. Fields, in order: J gene, clone size, D gene, V gene, CDR3 DNA, CDR3 protein. D genes are given only for firm matches. The listing skips clone size in some rows; elsewhere it reads once, few, many or a size class.

>TRBJ1-4|-|-|TRBV30
TGTGCCTGGAGAGCTCGGGGTCCTAATGAAAAACTGTTTTTT
CAWRARGPNEKLFF
>TRBJ2-5|-|-|TRBV27
TGTGCCAGCAGAAGGACTGTACACGAGACCCAGTACTTC
CASRRTVHETQYF
>TRBJ1-1|-|-|TRBV7-8
TGTGCCAGCAGCTTAGACGGGCAGTTGAACACTGAAGCTTTCTTT
CASSLDGQLNTEAFF
>TRBJ1-4|-|TRBD1|TRBV4-2
TGTGCCAGCAGCGACAGGGGGCTGAATCATGAAAAACTGTTTTTT
CASSDRGLNHEKLFF
>TRBJ2-3|-|-|TRBV5-4
TGTGCCAGCAGCGTGGAGACCACAGATACGCAGTATTTT
CASSVETTDTQYF
>TRBJ1-6|-|-|TRBV7-2
TGTGCCAGCAGCTTAGGGCAGGGCCGAGATTCACCCCTCCACTTT
CASSLGQGRDSPLHF
>TRBJ2-3|-|-|TRBV27
TGTGCCAGCAGTTTAAGGCTAAGCACAGATACGCAGTATTTT
CASSLRLSTDTQYF
>TRBJ2-7|-|TRBD1|TRBV11-2
TGTGCCAGCAGCTCGGACAGGAACTCCTACGAGCAGTACTTC
CASSSDRNSYEQYF
>TRBJ1-6|-|-|TRBV6-5
TGTGCCAGCAGGGCAGGGGCCCTCTATAATTCACCCCTCCACTTT
CASRAGALYNSPLHF
>TRBJ2-1|-|TRBD2|TRBV5-6
TGTGCCAGCAGCTGGGGGGGGGTAAGCTCCTACAATGAGCAGTTCTTC
CASSWGGVSSYNEQFF
>TRBJ2-7|-|-|TRBV7-2
TGTGCCAGCAGCCGGGCCCCTTACGAGCAGTACTTC
CASSRAPYEQYF
>TRBJ1-1|-|-|TRBV5-1
TGCGCCAGCAGCTCGATAGGAGGAGGGCGGAGCACTGAAGCTTTCTTT
CASSSIGGGRSTEAFF
>TRBJ2-3|-|TRBD2|TRBV18
TGTGCCAGCTCACCACGGGAGGGACTGAGTTCCGATACGCAGTATTTT
CASSPREGLSSDTQYF
>TRBJ2-5|-|TRBD2|TRBV6-1
TGTGCCAGCAGTGAATTTGGACGGGGGGGTCCCCGGGAGACCCAGTACTTC
CASSEFGRGGPRETQYF
>TRBJ2-1|-|-|TRBV9
TGTGCCAGCAGCGTAGAGGGGGGGAGTTACAATGAGCAGTTCTTC
CASSVEGGSYNEQFF
>TRBJ2-2|-|-|TRBV5-1
TGCGCCAGCAGCTTGTACGGACTTAATACCGGGGAGCTGTTTTTT
CASSLYGLNTGELFF
>TRBJ1-1|-|-|TRBV4-3
TGCGCCAGCAGCCCCTCCAGGGTCGGGGCCGATGAGGAAGCTTTCTTT
CASSPSRVGADEEAFF
>TRBJ2-1|-|TRBD2|TRBV6-6
TGTGCCAGCAACCTCTCACGAGGGACTAGCGTCAATGAGCAGTTCTTC
CASNLSRGTSVNEQFF
>TRBJ1-6|-|-|TRBV5-1
TGCGCCAGCAGCTTAGACAGAGGTAATTCACCCCTCCACTTT
CASSLDRGNSPLHF
>TRBJ2-7|once|TRBD2|TRBV6-5
TGTGCCAGCAGAAAGGGACTAGCTAACCACGAGCAGTACTTC
CASRKGLANHEQYF
>TRBJ1-2|-|TRBD1|TRBV27
TGTGCCAGCAGTGGAACAGGGGGCGTCAACTATGGCTACACCTTC
CASSGTGGVNYGYTF
>TRBJ2-5|-|TRBD2|TRBV5-1
TGCGCCAGCAGCCCTTCCCGCGGGGGGGCCCAAGAGACCCAGTACTTC
CASSPSRGGAQETQYF
>TRBJ2-2|-|TRBD1|TRBV27
TGTGCCAGCACAACCGGGACAGGGGGCACCGGGGAGCTGTTTTTT
CASTTGTGGTGELFF
>TRBJ2-3|once|TRBD2|TRBV19
TGTGCCAGTACTCGATCGGGCGGGAGGGATACGCAGTATTTT
CASTRSGGRDTQYF
>TRBJ2-7|-|-|TRBV6-9
TGTGCCAGCAAACTAAGACAGGTTGGGGGTAGGACCTACGAGCAGTACTTC
CASKLRQVGGRTYEQYF
>TRBJ2-1|-|-|TRBV4-3
TGCGCCAGCAGCCAGGGTATTTACAATGAGCAGTTCTTC
CASSQGIYNEQFF
>TRBJ1-2|few|-|TRBV25-1
TGTGCCAGCCCTCGGGAGAGAACGTATGGCTACACCTTC
CASPRERTYGYTF
>TRBJ1-1|-|-|TRBV10-2
TGCGCCAGCAGTTTTAACACTGAAGCTTTCTTT
CASSFNTEAFF
>TRBJ1-1|-|TRBD1|TRBV19
TGTGCCAGTAGCTCCTATACGGGACAGGGGGCCGGGACTGAAGCTTTCTTT
CASSSYTGQGAGTEAFF
>TRBJ1-4|-|-|TRBV4-3
TGCGCCAGCAGCCAAGATCTAAGGACGGGGGAGGAAAAACTGTTTTTT
CASSQDLRTGEEKLFF
>TRBJ2-1|-|TRBD2|TRBV4-3
TGCGCCAGCAGCCAAGAGATCGGGACTAGCGGGGTACGTCATAACAATGAGCAGTTCTTC
CASSQEIGTSGVRHNNEQFF
>TRBJ1-5|-|TRBD1|TRBV9
TGTGCCAGCAGCGTGAAGGTTGACAGGGTCAATCAGCCCCAGCATTTT
CASSVKVDRVNQPQHF
>TRBJ1-1|-|-|TRBV7-9
TGTGCCAGCAGCTTACAGGGGTATACTGAAGCTTTCTTT
CASSLQGYTEAFF
>TRBJ1-5|-|-|TRBV6-1
TGTGCCAGCAGTGAGAGTCTTGGACTCAGGCTGGGGAATCAGCCCCAGCATTTT
CASSESLGLRLGNQPQHF
>TRBJ2-5|-|-|TRBV5-1
TGCGCCAGCAGCTTGGCAGAGACCCAGTACTTC
CASSLAETQYF
>TRBJ2-3|-|TRBD2|TRBV4-3
TGCGCCAGCAGCCGGGTAGGAGCGGGGCAGACCACAGATACGCAGTATTTT
CASSRVGAGQTTDTQYF
>TRBJ2-3|-|-|TRBV9
TGTGCCAGCAGCGACCTCTTGTGGAGCACAGATACGCAGTATTTT
CASSDLLWSTDTQYF
>TRBJ2-1|-|TRBD2|TRBV27
TGTGCCAGCAGCACTAGCGGGGGGTACAATGAGCAGTTCTTC
CASSTSGGYNEQFF
>TRBJ1-5|-|-|TRBV6-1
TGTGCCAGCAGTAATCGCAATCAGCCCCAGCATTTT
CASSNRNQPQHF
>TRBJ1-2|-|-|TRBV7-2
TGTGCCAGCATGGCTTACCGGGGCCACTATGGCTACACCTTC
CASMAYRGHYGYTF
>TRBJ1-4|-|-|TRBV19
TGTGCCAGTAGTCCGGGGAGGAAAGATGAAAAACTGTTTTTT
CASSPGRKDEKLFF
>TRBJ2-7|medium-sized|TRBD2|TRBV9
TGTGCCAGCAGCCCGACTAGCGGAAACTACGAGCAGTACTTC
CASSPTSGNYEQYF
>TRBJ2-6|-|-|TRBV7-9
TGTGCCAGCAACCAGGGGAAATCCACTGGGGCCAACGTCCTGACTTTC
CASNQGKSTGANVLTF
>TRBJ1-1|-|-|TRBV7-8
TGTGCCAGCAGCCTTTATATGGGTTGGGGGGGCTTGGCTTTCTTT
CASSLYMGWGGLAFF
>TRBJ1-5|-|-|TRBV19
TGTGCCACCTCCTTAAGACGGACATATAGCAATCAGCCCCAGCATTTT
CATSLRRTYSNQPQHF